What follows are 24 T cell receptor beta chains derived from one specimen sequenced in a study of shared clonotypes between healthy human individuals (dated by TCRdb to about 2020). The method was the immunoSEQ multiplex PCR assay. Here the immuneACCESS table is served through TCRdb, limited to in-frame sequences with V and J called. Missing clones are a known gap in these copies; in checked studies unresolved V genes cover under half, and the rest lacks a known reason. Here the sample has roughly 490,000 clones; over 65% occur a single time. The ten largest clones represent 10% to 15% of the sample. The sample taken for sequencing was PBMCs. The receptor source for this set is a woman between 40 and 50 years old in good health. Some clones in this sample may be carry-over from other donors' samples.

Comment on this clone: Other DNA variants within this sample encode the same CDR3. The chain couples TRBV28 to TRBJ2-5, with 9 bases fitting TRBD1. The length of the CDR3 is 13 residues. Trimming at V came to 6 bases and at J to 1 base, leaving 0 bases not matched to a gene. Germline V gene data show CDR1 as MDHEN and CDR2 as SYDVKM. Here the CDR3 reads CASRTGGQETQYF. CDR3 DNA: TGTGCCAGCAGGACAGGGGGCCAAGAGACCCAGTACTTC.

The chain joins TRBV7-3 to TRBJ1-5, with TRBD1 as a possible D gene (6 bases). CDR1 is SGHTA and CDR2 is FQGTGA in the germline V gene. The CDR3 is made up of 15 amino acids. V was cut by 5 bases and J by 5 bases, with 16 bases left in between. The CDR3 DNA reads as TGTGCCAGCAGCAACGAGGGACACTGCTATCAGCCCCAGCATTTT. Translation gives CASSNEGHCYQPQHF.

The CDR3 nucleotides read TGCGCCAGCAGCCCCGTCGGGGGGGCTAGCACAGATACGCAGTATTTT. This gives the protein CASSPVGGASTDTQYF. The rearrangement links TRBV5-1 to TRBJ2-3; the match to TRBD2 covers 8 bases. V was clipped by 4 bases and J by 0 bases; unmatched bases: 7. CDR3 size: 16 residues. Germline V gene sequence: CDR1 SGHRS, CDR2 YFSETQ.

This sequence joins TRBV5-1 and TRBJ2-3, with D hard to call. V lost 0 bases and J 4 bases, leaving 3 bases between the germline ends. The CDR3 has 12 residues. Germline V gene lookup returns CDR1 SGHRS and CDR2 YFSETQ. The CDR3 here is CASSLDPDTQYF. The CDR3 DNA reads as TGCGCCAGCAGCTTGGATCCAGATACGCAGTATTTT.

A note on this clone: Other DNA sequences in this specimen translate into the identical CDR3. The chain couples TRBV27 to TRBJ2-1, with TRBD2 as a possible D gene (6 bases). V gave up 3 bases and J gave up 2 bases, with 8 bases separating them. CDR3 length equals 14 residues. The germline V gene encodes CDR1 MNHEY and CDR2 SMNVEV (reference sequence). The CDR3 bases are TGTGCCAGCAGTTTGGGAGGCCCCTACAATGAGCAGTTCTTC. Its protein product is CASSLGGPYNEQFF.

In this sample, this clone turned up once. The chain combines TRBV7-2 with TRBJ2-3, with 8 bases matching TRBD2. Germline-derived CDR1 and CDR2 are SGHTA and FQGNSA. The CDR3 covers 17 residues. The ends lost 2 bases at V and 0 bases at J; junction bases unmatched: 7. This chain's CDR3 is CASSLTTSGTSTDTQYF. The CDR3 nucleotides are TGTGCCAGCAGCTTAACCACTAGCGGTACTAGCACAGATACGCAGTATTTT.

The chain recombines TRBV28 with TRBJ1-4; no clear D. The CDR3 is made up of 14 amino acids. The V gene lost 5 bases and the J gene lost 8 bases, with 15 bases spanning the gap. Per the germline V gene, CDR1 is MDHEN and CDR2 is SYDVKM. The DNA of the CDR3 is TGTGCCAGCAGTCGGACGGACTTTTGGGAAAAACTGTTTTTT. Translated: CASSRTDFWEKLFF.

The chain has TRBV7-9 and TRBJ2-7; TRBD2 is a possible D gene (6 bases). Per the germline V gene, CDR1 is SEHNR and CDR2 is FQNEAQ (reference sequence). This CDR3 region has 11 residues. The germline V and J ends were trimmed by 10 bases and 7 bases, with 14 bases remaining between them. The CDR3 DNA reads as TGTGCCATCTGGACCGCGGGAGAGCAGTACTTC. It translates to CAIWTAGEQYF.

This chain connects TRBV7-9 to TRBJ2-5; possibly TRBD1 for D (6 bases). Trimming shortened V by 5 bases and J by 5 bases, and 15 bases separated the two germline ends. The CDR3 length is 14 residues. Germline CDR1 SEHNR, CDR2 FQNEAQ (reference sequence). DNA of the CDR3: TGTGCCAGCAGCACGACAGGTACTTGGGAGACCCAGTACTTC. It is translated as CASSTTGTWETQYF.

This clone appeared a few times. The chain has TRBV5-1 and TRBJ2-7; a possible D gene is TRBD2 (5 bases). This CDR3 contains 15 residues. V dropped 7 bases and J dropped 2 bases, with 19 bases sitting between them. Per germline, CDR1 SGHRS and CDR2 YFSETQ. CDR3 bases: TGCGCCAGCTACGTCGGGAACTCCGCCACCTACGAGCAGTACTTC. As protein: CASYVGNSATYEQYF.

This chain uses TRBV28 with TRBJ2-3; 9 bases line up with TRBD1. Germline V CDR1 and CDR2: MDHEN, SYDVKM. The CDR3 covers 14 residues. The V segment lost 6 bases and the J segment 1 base; nucleotides outside the gene matches: 2. The CDR3 protein is CASSRQGGTDTQYF. CDR3 nucleotide sequence: TGTGCCAGCAGCCGACAGGGGGGCACAGATACGCAGTATTTT.

V and J are TRBV28 and TRBJ2-4, with D maybe TRBD1 (6 bases). The CDR3 extends over 12 amino acids. Germline CDR1 and CDR2: MDHEN and SYDVKM. Trimming stripped 6 bases from V and 7 bases from J, with 10 bases between. The CDR3 bases are TGTGCCAGCAGGCCAGGACAGAACATTCAGTACTTC. This sequence encodes CASRPGQNIQYF.

This clone was observed many times. The chain couples TRBV6-4 to TRBJ2-5; D unresolved. Trimming took off 3 bases at V and 3 bases at J, with 8 bases between the two ends. Germline V gene lookup returns CDR1 MRHNA and CDR2 SNTAGT. The CDR3 sequence is 13 residues long. In DNA, the CDR3 is TGTGCCAGCAGTGAGCGAGCAGAAGAGACCCAGTACTTC. This gives the protein CASSERAEETQYF.

V gene TRBV5-4 combines with J gene TRBJ2-5; TRBD2 agrees at 7 bases. Germline V gives CDR1 SGHNT, CDR2 YYREEE (reference sequence). This CDR3 comprises 14 residues. V lost 4 bases to trimming and J lost 7 bases; unmatched junction nucleotides: 10. The CDR3 bases are TGTGCCAGCAGCCCCGGCGAGGGAGGGCGGACCCAGTACTTC. This gives the protein CASSPGEGGRTQYF.

This sequence joins TRBV6-6 and TRBJ1-1, with D unresolved. The V end was cut by 2 bases, the J end by 12 bases, with 16 bases between. Germline lookup yields CDR1 MNHNY and CDR2 SVGAGI (reference sequence). The CDR3 consists of 13 residues. For the CDR3, the DNA is TGTGCCAGCAGTTACGAACGGGCCGGCCGGACTTTCTTT. This codes for CASSYERAGRTFF.

V is TRBV7-2 and J is TRBJ2-2; no reliable D call. Germline CDR1 is SGHTA and CDR2 is FQGNSA. Between the trimmed V and J ends, which lost 4 bases and 5 bases, there was a span of 17 bases. This CDR3 contains 16 residues. The CDR3 coding sequence is TGTGCCAGCAGCTCCAGCCACCACCTTGGGACCGGGGAGCTGTTTTTT. Translated: CASSSSHHLGTGELFF.

This clone was seen many times. The chain joins TRBV5-4 to TRBJ2-2; D gene ambiguous. V gave up 0 bases and J gave up 2 bases, with 17 bases separating them. The germline V gene has CDR1 SGHNT and CDR2 YYREEE (reference sequence). The CDR3 is 18 residues long. The CDR3: CASSLGTIGTFNTGELFF. CDR3 bases: TGTGCCAGCAGCTTGGGCACAATCGGAACTTTTAACACCGGGGAGCTGTTTTTT.

Concerning this clone itself: This is likely an artifact of a read error, given a far larger clone one base away. The same CDR3 can be traced to other DNA sequences in this sample. The chain couples TRBV7-9 to TRBJ1-1; a weak D match, TRBD1 (5 bases). The CDR3 has 14 residues. The germline CDR1 and CDR2 sequences are SEHNR and FQNEAQ (reference sequence). The DNA for the CDR3 is TGTGCCAGCAGCTTCAAGGGGCAGAGCTTAGAAGCCTTCTTT. This gives the protein CASSFKGQSLEAFF.

The V gene is TRBV5-1, the J gene TRBJ1-1; D gene uncertain. Germline lookup yields CDR1 SGHRS and CDR2 YFSETQ. Trimming took 0 bases from V and 3 from J, leaving 6 bases between them. The length of the CDR3 is 13 residues. The CDR3 region is CASSLARDTEAFF. The CDR3 DNA is TGCGCCAGCAGCTTGGCCAGAGACACTGAAGCTTTCTTT. Variable domain in full (rest from reference TRBV5-1 and TRBJ1-1): KAGVTQTPRYLIKTRGQQVTLSCSPISGHRSVSWYQQTPGQGLQFLFEYFSETQRNKGNFPGRFSGRQFSNSRSEMNVSTLELGDSALYLCASSLARDTEAFFGQGTRLTVV.

V and J are TRBV11-2 and TRBJ2-3, with D perhaps being TRBD1 or TRBD2 (6 bases each). Germline values: CDR1 SGHAT, CDR2 FQNNGV. CDR3 length equals 16 residues. V was cut by 5 bases and J by 1 base, with 16 bases left in between. This CDR3 is CASSHGGPAGTDTQYF. The CDR3 DNA follows: TGTGCCAGCAGCCATGGGGGGCCCGCCGGCACAGATACGCAGTATTTT.

To note about this clone: Within the sample, other DNA sequences also encode this same CDR3. The chain uses TRBV5-1 and TRBJ1-1; no reliable D call. The V gene lost 1 base and the J gene lost 4 bases, with 8 bases spanning the gap. This CDR3 region has 13 residues. Germline-derived CDR1 and CDR2 are SGHRS and YFSETQ. CDR3 in amino acids: CASSLLGPTEAFF. CDR3 DNA sequence: TGCGCCAGCAGCTTGTTAGGGCCCACTGAAGCTTTCTTT. Full variable domain (outside the CDR3, taken from reference TRBV5-1 and TRBJ1-1): KAGVTQTPRYLIKTRGQQVTLSCSPISGHRSVSWYQQTPGQGLQFLFEYFSETQRNKGNFPGRFSGRQFSNSRSEMNVSTLELGDSALYLCASSLLGPTEAFFGQGTRLTVV.

This clone was detected a few times. V and J are TRBV5-1 and TRBJ2-5; D unclear. Between the trimmed V and J ends, which lost 1 base and 6 bases, there was a span of 10 bases. Germline V gene data show CDR1 as SGHRS and CDR2 as YFSETQ. The CDR3 contains 13 residues. CDR3 coding DNA: TGCGCCAGCAGCTTGCACAGTACCCAGACCCAGTACTTC. It encodes CASSLHSTQTQYF. Full variable domain (remainder filled in from reference TRBV5-1 and TRBJ2-5): KAGVTQTPRYLIKTRGQQVTLSCSPISGHRSVSWYQQTPGQGLQFLFEYFSETQRNKGNFPGRFSGRQFSNSRSEMNVSTLELGDSALYLCASSLHSTQTQYFGPGTRLLVL.

This chain uses TRBV11-2 with TRBJ2-1; D gene uncertain. CDR1 is SGHAT, CDR2 FQNNGV, per germline. The CDR3 runs 18 residues. The V gene lost 0 bases and the J gene lost 2 bases, with 17 bases spanning the gap. The CDR3 coding sequence is TGTGCCAGCAGCTTAGATTTTTCCCAAGCTATCGCCTACAATGAGCAGTTCTTC. Translating gives CASSLDFSQAIAYNEQFF.

This clone was counted between two and nine times. The chain uses TRBV6-5 and TRBJ2-7, with TRBD1 matching 10 bases. The CDR3 is 15 residues long. CDR1 and CDR2 from the germline V gene are MNHEY and SVGAGI. After removal of 6 bases from V and 0 bases from J, the junction contained 5 bases not matched to a gene. The CDR3 sequence: CASRSGQGSSYEQYF. CDR3 nucleotides: TGTGCCAGCAGGTCGGGACAGGGGAGCTCCTACGAGCAGTACTTC.